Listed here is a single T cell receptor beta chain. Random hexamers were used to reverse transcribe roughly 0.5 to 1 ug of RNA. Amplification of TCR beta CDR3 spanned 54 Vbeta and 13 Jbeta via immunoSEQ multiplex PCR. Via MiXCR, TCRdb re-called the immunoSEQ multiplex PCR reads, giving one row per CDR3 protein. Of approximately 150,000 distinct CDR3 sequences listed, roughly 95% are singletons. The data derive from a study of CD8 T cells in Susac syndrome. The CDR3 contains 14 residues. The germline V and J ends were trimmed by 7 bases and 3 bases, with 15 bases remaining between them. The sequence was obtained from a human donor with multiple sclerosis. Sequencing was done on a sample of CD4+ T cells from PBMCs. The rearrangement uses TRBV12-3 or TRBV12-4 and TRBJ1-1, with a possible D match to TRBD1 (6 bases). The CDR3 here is CASTLSRGHTEAFF. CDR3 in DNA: TGTGCCAGCACCCTGAGCAGGGGACACACTGAAGCTTTCTTT.